This TCR beta chain was observed in a study of T cell responses to AZD1222 COVID-19 vaccine. Study-level points and caveats: Unmutated variant regions are reportedly the target of nearly half of TCRs that are spike-specific. Clonal diversity was possibly underestimated; the donors were predominantly white British and more often female. Baseline seropositivity characterized only a handful of AZD1222 recipients.

This clone was picked up one time. Its antigen is unidentified. The repertoire was sequenced with immunoSEQ multiplex PCR; TCRdb's copy has only in-frame clones and lacks some. The sample yields 95,000 to 110,000 clones, over 75% seen once. The CDR3 is made up of 15 amino acids. Trimming took 3 bases from V and 4 from J, leaving 13 bases between them. The germline gives CDR1 LNHDA, CDR2 SQIVND (reference sequence). The material was peripheral blood, obtained on day 0 of AZD1222 vaccination. This receptor was taken from an adult in good health. This chain uses TRBV19 with TRBJ2-1, with TRBD2 as a possible D gene (6 bases). The CDR3 reads CASSIVAGTYNEQFF. Here the CDR3 DNA reads TGTGCCAGTAGTATTGTCGCAGGGACTTACAATGAGCAGTTCTTC.